Reported below is one T cell receptor (beta chain). The sample originates from a study of blood T cell repertoires in COVID-19. V lost 3 bases, J lost 3 bases, and 12 bases lay in between. This CDR3 has 14 residues. Germline V gene sequence: CDR1 SGHRS, CDR2 YFSETQ. The assay was immunoSEQ multiplex PCR, and TCRdb's table has in-frame clones only and misses some. Of about 76,000 clones in the sample, roughly 85% are singletons; the top ten hold around 9.9%. V usage is TRBV5-1 and J usage is TRBJ2-5; D uncertain. The sample was peripheral blood. This receptor was taken from a man in his fifties or sixties with COVID-19, enrolled during active disease. CDR3 protein: CASSSFVAEETQYF. In DNA, the CDR3 is TGCGCCAGCAGCTCCTTCGTTGCAGAAGAGACCCAGTACTTC.